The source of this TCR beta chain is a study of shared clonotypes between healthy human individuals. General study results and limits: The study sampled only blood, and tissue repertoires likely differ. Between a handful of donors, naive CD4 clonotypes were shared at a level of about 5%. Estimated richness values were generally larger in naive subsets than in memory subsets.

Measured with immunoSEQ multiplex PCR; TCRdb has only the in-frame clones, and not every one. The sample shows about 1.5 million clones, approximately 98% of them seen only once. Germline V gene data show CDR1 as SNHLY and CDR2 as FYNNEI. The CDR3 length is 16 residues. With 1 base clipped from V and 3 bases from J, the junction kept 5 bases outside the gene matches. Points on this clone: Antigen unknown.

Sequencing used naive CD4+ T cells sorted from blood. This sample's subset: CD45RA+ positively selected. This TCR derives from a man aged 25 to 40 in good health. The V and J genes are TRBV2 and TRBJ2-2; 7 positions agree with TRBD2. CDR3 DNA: TGTGCCAGCAGTGAAGTGACTAGCCTTTACACCGGGGAGCTGTTTTTT. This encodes CASSEVTSLYTGELFF.